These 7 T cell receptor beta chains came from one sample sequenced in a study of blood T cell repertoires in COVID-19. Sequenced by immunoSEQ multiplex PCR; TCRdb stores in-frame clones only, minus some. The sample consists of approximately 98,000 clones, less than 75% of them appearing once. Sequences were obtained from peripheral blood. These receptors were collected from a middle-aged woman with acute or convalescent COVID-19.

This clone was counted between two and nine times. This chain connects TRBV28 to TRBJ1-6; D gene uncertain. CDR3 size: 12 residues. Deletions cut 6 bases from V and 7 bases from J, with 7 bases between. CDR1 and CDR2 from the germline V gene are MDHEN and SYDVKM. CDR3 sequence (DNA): TGTGCCAGCAGCTACAGCAATTCACCCCTCCACTTT. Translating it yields CASSYSNSPLHF.

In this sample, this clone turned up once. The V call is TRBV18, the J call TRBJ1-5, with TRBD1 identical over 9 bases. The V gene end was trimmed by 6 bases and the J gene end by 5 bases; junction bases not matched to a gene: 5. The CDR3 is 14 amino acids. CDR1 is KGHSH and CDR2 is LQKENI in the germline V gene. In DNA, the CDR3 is TGTGCCAGCTCCCCCGGGACAGGGCATCAGCCCCAGCATTTT. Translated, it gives CASSPGTGHQPQHF.

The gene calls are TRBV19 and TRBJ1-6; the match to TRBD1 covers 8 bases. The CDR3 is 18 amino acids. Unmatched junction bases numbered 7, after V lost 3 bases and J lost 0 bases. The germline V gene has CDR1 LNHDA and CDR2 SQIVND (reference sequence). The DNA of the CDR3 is TGTGCCAGTAGTATGGTGGGACAGGCAAGCTCCTATAATTCACCCCTCCACTTT. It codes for CASSMVGQASSYNSPLHF.

CDR3 nucleotide sequence: TGTGCCAGTAGTTGGGGACAGGGGACCGGGGAGCTGTTTTTT. It codes for CASSWGQGTGELFF. The chain carries TRBV19 and TRBJ2-2; TRBD1 aligns across 10 bases. This CDR3 has 14 amino acids. Per germline, CDR1 LNHDA and CDR2 SQIVND (reference sequence). V shed 5 bases, J shed 5 bases, and the junction held 2 bases outside the gene matches.

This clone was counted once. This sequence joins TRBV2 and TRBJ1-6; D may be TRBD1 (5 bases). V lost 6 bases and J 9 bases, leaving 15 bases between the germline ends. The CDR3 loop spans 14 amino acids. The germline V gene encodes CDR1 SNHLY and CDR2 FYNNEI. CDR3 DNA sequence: TGTGCCAGCAGGGGACTCCCTGCCGGTTCACCCCTCCACTTT. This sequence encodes CASRGLPAGSPLHF.

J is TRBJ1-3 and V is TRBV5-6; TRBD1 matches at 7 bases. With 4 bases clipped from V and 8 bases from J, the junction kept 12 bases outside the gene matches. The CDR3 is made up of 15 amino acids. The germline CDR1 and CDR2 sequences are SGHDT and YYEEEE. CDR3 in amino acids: CASSLVDRDPDTIYF. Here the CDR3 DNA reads TGTGCCAGCAGCCTAGTAGACAGGGATCCGGACACCATATATTTT.

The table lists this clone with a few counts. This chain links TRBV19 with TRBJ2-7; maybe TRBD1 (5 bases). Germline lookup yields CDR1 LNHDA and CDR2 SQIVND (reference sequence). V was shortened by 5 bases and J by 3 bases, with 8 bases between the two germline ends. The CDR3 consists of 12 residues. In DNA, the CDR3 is TGTGCCAGTAGTGACAGAAACTACGAGCAGTACTTC. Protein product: CASSDRNYEQYF.